The rows below give T cell receptor beta chains drawn from one sample of a study of shared clonotypes between healthy human individuals. TCRdb's copy holds only in-frame clones and misses some; the assay was immunoSEQ multiplex PCR. The sample yields fewer than 850,000 clones, about nine tenths seen once. The sequencing input was memory CD8+ T cells from PBMCs. These receptors originate from a man between 18 and 35 years old in good health. Some clones in this sample may be carry-over from other donors' samples. CDR3s include the opening cysteine and the closing phenylalanine or tryptophan. Fields, in order: clone size, D gene, V gene, J gene, CDR3 DNA, CDR3 protein. The D gene is left open where the match is weak. Not all rows give a size; the values are once, few, many and, for expanded clones, a class.

clone size: NA; D gene: NA; V gene: TRBV9; J gene: TRBJ1-5; CDR3 DNA: TGTGCCAGCAGCGTCGGTGACAGCAATCAGCCCCAGCATTTT; CDR3 protein: CASSVGDSNQPQHF
clone size: NA; D gene: NA; V gene: TRBV12-5; J gene: TRBJ1-1; CDR3 DNA: TGTGCTAGTGGTTTGGTTTACCAGGGGAACACTGAAGCTTTCTTT; CDR3 protein: CASGLVYQGNTEAFF
clone size: once; D gene: NA; V gene: TRBV29-1; J gene: TRBJ2-5; CDR3 DNA: TGCAGCCCAAGACAGGCAAAGGCGACCCAGTACTTC; CDR3 protein: CSPRQAKATQYF
clone size: NA; D gene: NA; V gene: TRBV4-1; J gene: TRBJ1-5; CDR3 DNA: TGCGCCAGCAGCCAAGAGAAGTGGCAGCCCCAGCATTTT; CDR3 protein: CASSQEKWQPQHF
clone size: few; D gene: NA; V gene: TRBV4-3; J gene: TRBJ1-5; CDR3 DNA: TGCGCCAGCAGCCCCTACAGGACCACCAATCAGCCCCAGCATTTT; CDR3 protein: CASSPYRTTNQPQHF
clone size: NA; D gene: TRBD1; V gene: TRBV11-3; J gene: TRBJ2-2; CDR3 DNA: TGTGCCAGCAGCCCCCGGACAGGGTGGGCCGGGGAGCTGTTTTTT; CDR3 protein: CASSPRTGWAGELFF
clone size: NA; D gene: NA; V gene: TRBV29-1; J gene: TRBJ2-1; CDR3 DNA: TGCAGCGTATTATACAATGAGCAGTTCTTC; CDR3 protein: CSVLYNEQFF
clone size: NA; D gene: NA; V gene: TRBV2; J gene: TRBJ2-7; CDR3 DNA: TGTGCCAGCAGTTGGACCTACGAGCAGTACTTC; CDR3 protein: CASSWTYEQYF
clone size: NA; D gene: TRBD1; V gene: TRBV29-1; J gene: TRBJ1-1; CDR3 DNA: TGCAGCGCTCGCACAGGGGAAGGCACTGAAGCTTTCTTT; CDR3 protein: CSARTGEGTEAFF
clone size: NA; D gene: NA; V gene: TRBV4-3; J gene: TRBJ2-1; CDR3 DNA: TGCGCCAGCAGCCAAGATATGGCGAGGATAACGAATGAGCAGTTCTTC; CDR3 protein: CASSQDMARITNEQFF
clone size: NA; D gene: TRBD1; V gene: TRBV19; J gene: TRBJ1-4; CDR3 DNA: TGTGCCAGTAGTACCAGACAGGGGGCCGGAGAAAAACTGTTTTTT; CDR3 protein: CASSTRQGAGEKLFF
clone size: few; D gene: NA; V gene: TRBV28; J gene: TRBJ1-1; CDR3 DNA: TGTGCCAGCAGTTTTCCTTTCGTTCACACTGAAGCTTTCTTT; CDR3 protein: CASSFPFVHTEAFF
clone size: once; D gene: NA; V gene: TRBV7-8; J gene: TRBJ2-7; CDR3 DNA: TGTGCCAGCAGCTTAAGAGGGGGAGGTTCGAGGGACGAGCAGTACTTC; CDR3 protein: CASSLRGGGSRDEQYF
clone size: NA; D gene: NA; V gene: TRBV5-1; J gene: TRBJ2-7; CDR3 DNA: TGCGCCAGCAGCCCAGTGAACCCAGTCGAGCAGTACTTC; CDR3 protein: CASSPVNPVEQYF
clone size: NA; D gene: TRBD2; V gene: TRBV7-6; J gene: TRBJ2-1; CDR3 DNA: TGTGCCAGCAGCCCACGGGAGGGTAATAAGCGGGAGGGCACTGAGCAGTTCTTC; CDR3 protein: CASSPREGNKREGTEQFF
clone size: NA; D gene: NA; V gene: TRBV27; J gene: TRBJ1-5; CDR3 DNA: TGTGCCAGCAGTTTAATTATGGGGGATCAGCCCCAGCATTTT; CDR3 protein: CASSLIMGDQPQHF
clone size: NA; D gene: NA; V gene: TRBV21-1; J gene: TRBJ1-5; CDR3 DNA: TGTGCCAGCAGACACCGGGACTCGCCCGCCAGGCCCCAGCATTTT; CDR3 protein: CASRHRDSPARPQHF
clone size: NA; D gene: TRBD1; V gene: TRBV9; J gene: TRBJ2-2; CDR3 DNA: TGTGCCAGCAGCGTAGGGGGACAGACGAACACCGGGGAGCTGTTTTTT; CDR3 protein: CASSVGGQTNTGELFF
clone size: NA; D gene: TRBD1; V gene: TRBV28; J gene: TRBJ2-3; CDR3 DNA: TGTGCCAGCAGTTTTCGAACAGGGGGAGAGGATACGCAGTATTTT; CDR3 protein: CASSFRTGGEDTQYF
clone size: NA; D gene: NA; V gene: TRBV30; J gene: TRBJ2-3; CDR3 DNA: TGTGCCTGGAATTCACGAGAATTCACAGATACGCAGTATTTT; CDR3 protein: CAWNSREFTDTQYF
clone size: NA; D gene: TRBD1; V gene: TRBV5-6; J gene: TRBJ2-1; CDR3 DNA: TGTGCCAGCAGCCACGGGACAGCGTACAATGAGCAGTTCTTC; CDR3 protein: CASSHGTAYNEQFF
clone size: NA; D gene: NA; V gene: TRBV10-1; J gene: TRBJ2-1; CDR3 DNA: TGCGCCAGCAGTGCTCTTAGGACGGAGAGCTCCTACAATGAGCAGTTCTTC; CDR3 protein: CASSALRTESSYNEQFF
clone size: NA; D gene: NA; V gene: TRBV19; J gene: TRBJ2-7; CDR3 DNA: TGTGCCAGTAATAGGGTGGGGTCCCACGAGCAGTACTTC; CDR3 protein: CASNRVGSHEQYF
clone size: NA; D gene: NA; V gene: TRBV4-1; J gene: TRBJ2-1; CDR3 DNA: TGCGCCAGCAGCCAGGACGGGTTCCCTAGCTCCTACAATGAGCAGTTCTTC; CDR3 protein: CASSQDGFPSSYNEQFF
clone size: NA; D gene: TRBD1; V gene: TRBV27; J gene: TRBJ1-1; CDR3 DNA: TGTGCCAGCTACCCCAGGACAGGGGGAGTGAACACTGAAGCTTTCTTT; CDR3 protein: CASYPRTGGVNTEAFF
clone size: NA; D gene: NA; V gene: TRBV11-2; J gene: TRBJ2-5; CDR3 DNA: TGTGCCAGCAGATCCCGGGACCGCGGATGGGAGACCCAGTACTTC; CDR3 protein: CASRSRDRGWETQYF
clone size: NA; D gene: NA; V gene: TRBV14; J gene: TRBJ2-1; CDR3 DNA: TGTGCCAGCAGCCCGTGGCGGACCTACAATGAGCAGTTCTTC; CDR3 protein: CASSPWRTYNEQFF
clone size: NA; D gene: NA; V gene: TRBV6-5; J gene: TRBJ2-3; CDR3 DNA: TGTGCCAGCAGTTACTGGGGGGGGCGGGAGACAGATACGCAGTATTTT; CDR3 protein: CASSYWGGRETDTQYF
clone size: few; D gene: TRBD2; V gene: TRBV2; J gene: TRBJ2-1; CDR3 DNA: TGTGCCAGCACCCCTAGCGGGAGTTTTTATAAGCAGTTCTTC; CDR3 protein: CASTPSGSFYKQFF
clone size: once; D gene: NA; V gene: TRBV9; J gene: TRBJ1-2; CDR3 DNA: TGTGCCAGCAGCGAGGGGGACACCGGAGCGTCGTATGGCTACACCTTC; CDR3 protein: CASSEGDTGASYGYTF
clone size: NA; D gene: TRBD2; V gene: TRBV11-3; J gene: TRBJ2-1; CDR3 DNA: TGTGCCAGCAGCCAAAGCGGGAGCAACTCCTACAATGAGCAGTTCTTC; CDR3 protein: CASSQSGSNSYNEQFF
clone size: NA; D gene: TRBD1; V gene: TRBV13; J gene: TRBJ1-3; CDR3 DNA: TGTGCCAGCAGCGCAACAGGGGTATACGGAAACACCATATATTTT; CDR3 protein: CASSATGVYGNTIYF
clone size: NA; D gene: NA; V gene: TRBV27; J gene: TRBJ1-1; CDR3 DNA: TGTGCCAGCAGGGGGGACCGGGGAGACACTGAAGCTTTCTTT; CDR3 protein: CASRGDRGDTEAFF
clone size: NA; D gene: TRBD2; V gene: TRBV28; J gene: TRBJ2-7; CDR3 DNA: TGTGCCAGCAGTCAACTGGGGAGGGTGGCCTACGAGCAGTACTTC; CDR3 protein: CASSQLGRVAYEQYF
clone size: NA; D gene: TRBD1; V gene: TRBV29-1; J gene: TRBJ1-1; CDR3 DNA: TGCAGCGCGATATCAGGGGGCGGAGGGACTGAAGCTTTCTTT; CDR3 protein: CSAISGGGGTEAFF
clone size: NA; D gene: TRBD1; V gene: TRBV5-6; J gene: TRBJ2-7; CDR3 DNA: TGTGCCAGCAGCTTTCAGGGGGCCTACGAGCAGTACTTC; CDR3 protein: CASSFQGAYEQYF
clone size: NA; D gene: TRBD1; V gene: TRBV30; J gene: TRBJ2-5; CDR3 DNA: TGTGCCTGGAGTGAATACACAGGGGGACGAGAGACCCAGTACTTC; CDR3 protein: CAWSEYTGGRETQYF
clone size: NA; D gene: NA; V gene: TRBV7-9; J gene: TRBJ2-1; CDR3 DNA: TGTGCCAGCAGCCCTACCGGAACTAGCCAGTACAATGAGCAGTTCTTC; CDR3 protein: CASSPTGTSQYNEQFF
clone size: NA; D gene: TRBD1; V gene: TRBV10-3; J gene: TRBJ2-7; CDR3 DNA: TGTGCCATCAGTGAGTCGTTGTGGATTGTGGGACAGGACACCTACGAGCAGTACTTC; CDR3 protein: CAISESLWIVGQDTYEQYF
clone size: NA; D gene: NA; V gene: TRBV6-5; J gene: TRBJ1-2; CDR3 DNA: TGTGCCAGCAGTTCCAGTTGGAATAACTATGGCTACACCTTC; CDR3 protein: CASSSSWNNYGYTF
clone size: NA; D gene: NA; V gene: TRBV27; J gene: TRBJ2-7; CDR3 DNA: TGTGCCATCAAAGGGGGTTTACACGAGCAGTACTTC; CDR3 protein: CAIKGGLHEQYF
clone size: NA; D gene: TRBD2; V gene: TRBV27; J gene: TRBJ2-2; CDR3 DNA: TGTGCCAGCAGTTTCGGGGGGACCGGGGAGCTGTTTTTT; CDR3 protein: CASSFGGTGELFF
clone size: NA; D gene: TRBD2; V gene: TRBV11-2; J gene: TRBJ2-7; CDR3 DNA: TGTGCCAGCAGCCTAGCGGGAGGGATCTACGAGCAGTACTTC; CDR3 protein: CASSLAGGIYEQYF
clone size: NA; D gene: NA; V gene: TRBV10-3; J gene: TRBJ1-1; CDR3 DNA: TGTGCCATCAGTGAAGGGTCAGGCACTGAAGCTTTCTTT; CDR3 protein: CAISEGSGTEAFF
clone size: once; D gene: TRBD2; V gene: TRBV28; J gene: TRBJ2-5; CDR3 DNA: TGTGCCATTGGGACTAGCGGAGGCCAAGAGACCCAGTACTTC; CDR3 protein: CAIGTSGGQETQYF
clone size: NA; D gene: NA; V gene: TRBV27; J gene: TRBJ2-3; CDR3 DNA: TGTGCCAGCAGTTTCTTAGGAGAACCTACAGATACGCAGTATTTT; CDR3 protein: CASSFLGEPTDTQYF
clone size: NA; D gene: NA; V gene: TRBV6-4; J gene: TRBJ2-1; CDR3 DNA: TGTGCCAGCAGGCACCGGGACTGGAGAAACAATGAGCAGTTCTTC; CDR3 protein: CASRHRDWRNNEQFF
clone size: NA; D gene: NA; V gene: TRBV13; J gene: TRBJ1-5; CDR3 DNA: TGTGCCAGCAGCTTAGGACAGAACAATCAGCCCCAGCATTTT; CDR3 protein: CASSLGQNNQPQHF
clone size: NA; D gene: NA; V gene: TRBV28; J gene: TRBJ1-4; CDR3 DNA: TGTGCCAGCAGCCCCGGGTCGGGGGGGGAAAAACTGTTTTTT; CDR3 protein: CASSPGSGGEKLFF
clone size: NA; D gene: NA; V gene: TRBV27; J gene: TRBJ2-3; CDR3 DNA: TGTGCCAGCAGAGACCTGGGAGCCGTGACGCAGTATTTT; CDR3 protein: CASRDLGAVTQYF
clone size: NA; D gene: NA; V gene: TRBV7-6; J gene: TRBJ2-7; CDR3 DNA: TGTGCCAGCAGCCCGGACGGCTACGAGCAGTACTTC; CDR3 protein: CASSPDGYEQYF
clone size: NA; D gene: NA; V gene: TRBV7-9; J gene: TRBJ1-2; CDR3 DNA: TGTGCCAGCAGCCCCCCCAGGTTGGGCTATGGCTACACCTTC; CDR3 protein: CASSPPRLGYGYTF
clone size: NA; D gene: NA; V gene: TRBV5-6; J gene: TRBJ1-2; CDR3 DNA: TGTGCCAGCAACCTCGGGGCAGGGCACTATGGCTACACCTTC; CDR3 protein: CASNLGAGHYGYTF
clone size: NA; D gene: TRBD1; V gene: TRBV7-9; J gene: TRBJ1-2; CDR3 DNA: TGTGCCAGCAGCTTAGGACAGGGCGATGGCTACACCTTC; CDR3 protein: CASSLGQGDGYTF
clone size: NA; D gene: TRBD1; V gene: TRBV28; J gene: TRBJ2-3; CDR3 DNA: TGTGCCAGCAGATATCTTTTGGGGCAGGGGGCTATCGATACGCAGTATTTT; CDR3 protein: CASRYLLGQGAIDTQYF